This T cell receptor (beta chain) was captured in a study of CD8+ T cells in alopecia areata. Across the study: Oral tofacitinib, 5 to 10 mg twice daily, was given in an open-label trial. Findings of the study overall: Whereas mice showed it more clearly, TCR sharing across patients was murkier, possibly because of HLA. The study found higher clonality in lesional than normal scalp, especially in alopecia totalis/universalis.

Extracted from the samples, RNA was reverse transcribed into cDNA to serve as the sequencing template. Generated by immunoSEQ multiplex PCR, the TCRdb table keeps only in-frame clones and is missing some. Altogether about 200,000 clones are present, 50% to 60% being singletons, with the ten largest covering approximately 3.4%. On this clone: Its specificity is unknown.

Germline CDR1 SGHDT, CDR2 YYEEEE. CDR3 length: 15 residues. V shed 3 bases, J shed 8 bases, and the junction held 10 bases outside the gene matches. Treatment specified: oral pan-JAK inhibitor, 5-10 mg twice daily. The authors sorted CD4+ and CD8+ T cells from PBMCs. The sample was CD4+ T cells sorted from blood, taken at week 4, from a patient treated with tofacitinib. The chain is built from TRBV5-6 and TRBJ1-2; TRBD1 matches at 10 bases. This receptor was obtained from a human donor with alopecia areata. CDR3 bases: TGTGCCAGCAGCTCACAGACAGGGGGCGGATTCGGCTACACCTTC. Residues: CASSSQTGGGFGYTF.